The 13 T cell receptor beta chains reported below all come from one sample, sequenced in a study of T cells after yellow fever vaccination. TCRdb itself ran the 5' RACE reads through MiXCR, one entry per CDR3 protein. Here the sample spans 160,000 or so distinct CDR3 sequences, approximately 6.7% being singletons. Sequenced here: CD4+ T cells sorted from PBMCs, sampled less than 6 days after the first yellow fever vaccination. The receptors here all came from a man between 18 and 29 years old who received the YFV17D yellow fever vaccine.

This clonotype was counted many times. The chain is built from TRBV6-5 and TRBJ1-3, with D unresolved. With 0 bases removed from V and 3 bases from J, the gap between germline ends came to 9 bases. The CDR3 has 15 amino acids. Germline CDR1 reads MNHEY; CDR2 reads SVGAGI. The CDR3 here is CASSYSTGIGNTIYF. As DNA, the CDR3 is TGTGCCAGCAGTTACTCGACTGGGATTGGAAACACCATATATTTT.

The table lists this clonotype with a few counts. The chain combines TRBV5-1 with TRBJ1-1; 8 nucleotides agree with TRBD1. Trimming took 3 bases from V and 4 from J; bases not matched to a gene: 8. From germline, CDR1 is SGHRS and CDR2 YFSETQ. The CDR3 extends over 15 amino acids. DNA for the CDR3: TGCGCCAGCAGCTCCCTACCGACAGGGGCCACTGAAGCTTTCTTT. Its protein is CASSSLPTGATEAFF. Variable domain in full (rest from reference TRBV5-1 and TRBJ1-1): KAGVTQTPRYLIKTRGQQVTLSCSPISGHRSVSWYQQTPGQGLQFLFEYFSETQRNKGNFPGRFSGRQFSNSRSEMNVSTLELGDSALYLCASSSLPTGATEAFFGQGTRLTVV.

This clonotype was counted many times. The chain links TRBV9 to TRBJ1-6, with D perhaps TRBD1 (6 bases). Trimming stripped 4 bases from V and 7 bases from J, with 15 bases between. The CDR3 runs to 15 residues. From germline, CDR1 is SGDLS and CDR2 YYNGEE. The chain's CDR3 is CASSRGGVGNSPLHF. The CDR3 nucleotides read TGTGCCAGCAGCAGAGGGGGGGTAGGGAATTCACCCCTCCACTTT.

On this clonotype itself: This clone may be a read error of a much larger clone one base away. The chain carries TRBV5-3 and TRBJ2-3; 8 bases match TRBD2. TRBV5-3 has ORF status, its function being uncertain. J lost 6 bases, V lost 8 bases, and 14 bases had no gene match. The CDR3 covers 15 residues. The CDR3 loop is CARSPVSGGRDTQYF. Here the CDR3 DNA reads TGTGCCAGGAGCCCTGTCTCGGGGGGGCGGGATACGCAGTATTTT.

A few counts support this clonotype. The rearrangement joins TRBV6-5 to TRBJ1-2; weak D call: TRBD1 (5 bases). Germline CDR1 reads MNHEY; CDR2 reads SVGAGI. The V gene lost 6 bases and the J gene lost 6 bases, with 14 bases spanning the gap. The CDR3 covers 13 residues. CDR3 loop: CASSLQLDNGYTF. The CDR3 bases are TGTGCCAGCAGCTTACAACTGGACAATGGCTACACCTTC.

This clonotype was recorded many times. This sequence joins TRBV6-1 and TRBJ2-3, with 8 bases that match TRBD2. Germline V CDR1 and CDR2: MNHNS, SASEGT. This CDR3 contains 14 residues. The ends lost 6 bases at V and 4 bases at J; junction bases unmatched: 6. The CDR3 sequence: CASSSGTRSDTQYF. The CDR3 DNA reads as TGTGCCAGCAGCAGCGGGACTAGATCAGATACGCAGTATTTT.

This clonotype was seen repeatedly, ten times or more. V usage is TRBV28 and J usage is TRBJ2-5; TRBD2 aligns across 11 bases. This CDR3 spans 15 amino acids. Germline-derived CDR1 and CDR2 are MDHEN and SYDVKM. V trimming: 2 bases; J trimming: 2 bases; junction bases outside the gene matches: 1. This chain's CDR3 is CASSLPSGGQETQYF. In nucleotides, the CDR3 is TGTGCCAGCAGTTTACCTAGCGGGGGGCAAGAGACCCAGTACTTC.

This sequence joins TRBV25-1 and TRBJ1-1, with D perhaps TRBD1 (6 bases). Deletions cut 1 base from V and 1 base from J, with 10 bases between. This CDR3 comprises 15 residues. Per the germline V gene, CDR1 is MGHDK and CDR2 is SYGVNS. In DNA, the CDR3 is TGTGCCAGCAGTGAATTAGGGGGGGGGAACACTGAAGCTTTCTTT. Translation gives CASSELGGGNTEAFF. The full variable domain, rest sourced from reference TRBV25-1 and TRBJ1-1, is EADIYQTPRYLVIGTGKKITLECSQTMGHDKMYWYQQDPGMELHLIHYSYGVNSTEKGDLSSESTVSRIRTEHFPLTLESARPSHTSQYLCASSELGGGNTEAFFGQGTRLTVV.

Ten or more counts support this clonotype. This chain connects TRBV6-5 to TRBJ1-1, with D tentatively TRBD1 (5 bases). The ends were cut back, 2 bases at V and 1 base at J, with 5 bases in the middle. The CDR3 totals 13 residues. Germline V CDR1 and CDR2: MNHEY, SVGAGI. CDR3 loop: CASSYRGNTEAFF. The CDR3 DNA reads TGTGCCAGCAGTTACAGGGGGAACACTGAAGCTTTCTTT.

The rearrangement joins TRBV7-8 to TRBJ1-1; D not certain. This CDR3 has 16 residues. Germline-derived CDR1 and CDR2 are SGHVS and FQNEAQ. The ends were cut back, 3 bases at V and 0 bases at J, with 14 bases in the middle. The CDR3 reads CASSFGSNGLNTEAFF. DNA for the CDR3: TGTGCCAGCAGCTTTGGTTCTAACGGATTGAACACTGAAGCTTTCTTT.

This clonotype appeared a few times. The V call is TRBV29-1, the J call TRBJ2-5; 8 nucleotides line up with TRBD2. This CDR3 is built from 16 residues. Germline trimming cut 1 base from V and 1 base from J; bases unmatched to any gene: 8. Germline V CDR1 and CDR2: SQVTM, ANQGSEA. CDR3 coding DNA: TGCAGCGTTGAAGGCGGACGGGGGGGCCCCCAAGAGACCCAGTACTTC. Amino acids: CSVEGGRGGPQETQYF.

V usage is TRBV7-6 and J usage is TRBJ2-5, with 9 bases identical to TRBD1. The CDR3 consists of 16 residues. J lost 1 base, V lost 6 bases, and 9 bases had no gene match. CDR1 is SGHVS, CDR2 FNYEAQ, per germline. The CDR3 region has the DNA TGTGCCAGCAGTTCTCTCCGGGACAGGGTCCAAGAGACCCAGTACTTC. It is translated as CASSSLRDRVQETQYF. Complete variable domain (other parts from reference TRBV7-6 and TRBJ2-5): GAGVSQSPRYKVTKRGQDVALRCDPISGHVSLYWYRQALGQGPEFLTYFNYEAQQDKSGLPNDRFSAERPEGSISTLTIQRTEQRDSAMYRCASSSLRDRVQETQYFGPGTRLLVL.

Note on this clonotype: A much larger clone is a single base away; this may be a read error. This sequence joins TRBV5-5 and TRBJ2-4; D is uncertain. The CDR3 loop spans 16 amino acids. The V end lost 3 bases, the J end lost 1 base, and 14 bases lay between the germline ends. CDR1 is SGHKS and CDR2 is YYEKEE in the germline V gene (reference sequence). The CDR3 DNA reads TGTGCCAGCAGCTCGACACCGGTTTCGGCCAAAAACATTCAGTACTTC. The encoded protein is CASSSTPVSAKNIQYF.